This entry features one TCR beta chain sequence. The antigen is unknown. Those who donated, Caucasian adults without exception, all lived in Nashville, Tennessee. Each replicate PCR on the sorted subsets used 150 to 200 ng DNA (around 30,000 T cell genomes). Generated by immunoSEQ multiplex PCR, the TCRdb table keeps only in-frame clones and is missing some. Among 2 million or so clones listed, 85% to 95% were seen once. This entry is derived from a study of shared clonotypes between healthy human individuals. Notes on the study in general: Investigators collected only blood, and repertoires in tissues likely differ.

The TCR sequence derives from a man aged 18 to 29 in good health. Source material: naive CD4+ T cells sorted from blood. The subset here: CD45RA+ positively selected.

The CDR3 nucleotides read TGTGCCAGCACAACACAGAATTCACCCCTCCACTTT. This translates into CASTTQNSPLHF. This chain joins TRBV2 and TRBJ1-6; D remains ambiguous. The CDR3 runs to 12 residues. V dropped 7 bases and J dropped 7 bases, with 8 bases sitting between them. The germline gives CDR1 SNHLY, CDR2 FYNNEI.